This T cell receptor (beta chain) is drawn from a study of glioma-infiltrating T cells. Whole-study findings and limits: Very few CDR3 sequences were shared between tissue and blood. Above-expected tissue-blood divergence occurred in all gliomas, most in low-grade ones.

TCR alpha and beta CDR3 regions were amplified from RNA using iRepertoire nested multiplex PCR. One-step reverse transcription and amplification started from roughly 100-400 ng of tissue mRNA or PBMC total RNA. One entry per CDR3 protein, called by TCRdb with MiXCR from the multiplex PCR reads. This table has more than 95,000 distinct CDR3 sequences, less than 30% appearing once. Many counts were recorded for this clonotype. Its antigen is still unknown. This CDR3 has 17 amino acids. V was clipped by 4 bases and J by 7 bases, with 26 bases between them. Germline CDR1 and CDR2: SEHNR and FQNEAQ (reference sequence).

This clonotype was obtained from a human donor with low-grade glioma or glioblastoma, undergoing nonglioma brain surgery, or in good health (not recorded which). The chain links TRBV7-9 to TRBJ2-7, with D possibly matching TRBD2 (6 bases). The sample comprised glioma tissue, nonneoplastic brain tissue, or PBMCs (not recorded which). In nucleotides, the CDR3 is TGTGCCAGCAGCTCGTCAGGAGGGAATTTACCCAATTTAGAGCAGTACTTC. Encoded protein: CASSSSGGNLPNLEQYF. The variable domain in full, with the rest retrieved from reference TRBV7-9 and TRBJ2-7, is DTGVSQNPRHKITKRGQNVTFRCDPISEHNRLYWYRQTLGQGPEFLTYFQNEAQLEKSRLLSDRFSAERPKGSFSTLEIQRTEQGDSAMYLCASSSSGGNLPNLEQYFGPGTRLTVT.